This TCR beta chain was documented in a study of blood T cell repertoires in COVID-19. Study-wide background: Donors in the United States, Italy and Spain gave samples during acute or convalescent COVID-19. Nucleic acid was either cDNA or gDNA, and it came from T cells, B-cell-depleted T cells, or PBMCs.

V was cut by 6 bases and J by 1 base, with 10 bases left in between. Germline values: CDR1 MNHEY, CDR2 SMNVEV (reference sequence). The CDR3 runs to 14 residues. As originally analysed: Estimated nucleated cell counts came from reference gene primer amplification. Method: immunoSEQ multiplex PCR; TCRdb's copy keeps in-frame clones and lacks some. The V and J calls and the clone size are those of that table, but D and trimming were determined from the DNA. The sample yields 400,000 to 500,000 clones, roughly 85% seen once. This sequence was found in a woman in her 30s with active or convalescent COVID-19. The sequencing sample was made of peripheral blood. V and J are TRBV27 and TRBJ1-5, with D possibly matching TRBD1 (6 bases). CDR3 nucleotides: TGTGCCAGCAGGAGGGGGGGGAGCAATCAGCCCCAGCATTTT. The encoded protein is CASRRGGSNQPQHF.